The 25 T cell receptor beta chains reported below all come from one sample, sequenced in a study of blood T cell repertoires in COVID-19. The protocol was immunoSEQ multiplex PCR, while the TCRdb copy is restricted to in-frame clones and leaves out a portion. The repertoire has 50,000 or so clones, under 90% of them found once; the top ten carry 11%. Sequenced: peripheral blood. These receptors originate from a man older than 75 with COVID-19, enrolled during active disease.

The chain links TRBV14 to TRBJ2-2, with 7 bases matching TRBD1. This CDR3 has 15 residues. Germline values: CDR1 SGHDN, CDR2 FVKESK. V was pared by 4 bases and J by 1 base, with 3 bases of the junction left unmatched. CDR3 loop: CASSPYRGNTGELFF. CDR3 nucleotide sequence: TGTGCCAGCAGCCCTTACAGGGGGAACACCGGGGAGCTGTTTTTT. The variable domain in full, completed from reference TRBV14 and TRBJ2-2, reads EAGVTQFPSHSVIEKGQTVTLRCDPISGHDNLYWYRRVMGKEIKFLLHFVKESKQDESGMPNNRFLAERTGGTYSTLKVQPAELEDSGVYFCASSPYRGNTGELFFGEGSRLTVL.

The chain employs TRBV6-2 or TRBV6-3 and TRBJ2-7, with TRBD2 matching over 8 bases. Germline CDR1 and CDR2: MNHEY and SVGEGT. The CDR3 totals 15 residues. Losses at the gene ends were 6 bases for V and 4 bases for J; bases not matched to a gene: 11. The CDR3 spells CASSQTGTSRYEQYV. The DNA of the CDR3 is TGTGCCAGCAGCCAAACCGGGACTAGTCGGTACGAGCAGTACGTC.

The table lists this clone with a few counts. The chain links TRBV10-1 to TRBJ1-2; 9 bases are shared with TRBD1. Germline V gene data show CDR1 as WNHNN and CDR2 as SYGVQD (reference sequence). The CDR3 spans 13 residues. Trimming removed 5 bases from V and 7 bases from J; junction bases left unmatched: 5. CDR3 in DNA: TGCGCCAGCAGTCAAACAGGGGGCTGTGGCTACACCTTC. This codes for CASSQTGGCGYTF.

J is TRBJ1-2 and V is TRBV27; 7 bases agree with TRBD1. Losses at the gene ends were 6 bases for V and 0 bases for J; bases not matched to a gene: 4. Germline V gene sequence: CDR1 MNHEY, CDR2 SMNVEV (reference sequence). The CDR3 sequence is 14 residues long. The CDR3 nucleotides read TGTGCCAGCAGGGAAGGGGGCGCTAACTATGGCTACACCTTC. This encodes CASREGGANYGYTF.

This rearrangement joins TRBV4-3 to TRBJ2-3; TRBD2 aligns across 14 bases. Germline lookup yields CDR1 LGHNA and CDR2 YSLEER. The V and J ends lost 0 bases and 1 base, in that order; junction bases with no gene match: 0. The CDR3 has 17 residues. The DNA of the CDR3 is TGCGCCAGCAGCCAAGAGACTAGCGGGAGGGGCACAGATACGCAGTATTTT. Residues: CASSQETSGRGTDTQYF.

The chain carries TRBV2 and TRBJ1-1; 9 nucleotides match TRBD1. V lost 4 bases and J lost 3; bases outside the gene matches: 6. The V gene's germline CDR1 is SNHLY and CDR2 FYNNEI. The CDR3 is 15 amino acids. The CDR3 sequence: CASSAPGQGYTEAFF. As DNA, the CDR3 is TGTGCCAGCAGTGCCCCCGGACAGGGGTACACTGAAGCTTTCTTT.

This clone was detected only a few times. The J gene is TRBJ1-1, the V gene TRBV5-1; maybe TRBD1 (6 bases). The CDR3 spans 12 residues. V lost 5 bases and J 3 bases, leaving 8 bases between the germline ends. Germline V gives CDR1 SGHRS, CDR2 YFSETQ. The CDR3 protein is CASSGGYTEAFF. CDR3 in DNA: TGCGCCAGCAGTGGGGGCTACACTGAAGCTTTCTTT. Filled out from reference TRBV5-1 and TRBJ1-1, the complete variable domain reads KAGVTQTPRYLIKTRGQQVTLSCSPISGHRSVSWYQQTPGQGLQFLFEYFSETQRNKGNFPGRFSGRQFSNSRSEMNVSTLELGDSALYLCASSGGYTEAFFGQGTRLTVV.

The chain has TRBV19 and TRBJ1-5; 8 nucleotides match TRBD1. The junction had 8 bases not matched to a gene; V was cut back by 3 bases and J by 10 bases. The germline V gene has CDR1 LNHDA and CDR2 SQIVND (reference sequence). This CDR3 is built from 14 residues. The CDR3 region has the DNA TGTGCCAGTAGTATGTACGCCAGGGGGCCCCCCCAGCATTTT. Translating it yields CASSMYARGPPQHF. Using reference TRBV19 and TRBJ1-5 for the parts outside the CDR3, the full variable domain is DGGITQSPKYLFRKEGQNVTLSCEQNLNHDAMYWYRQDPGQGLRLIYYSQIVNDFQKGDIAEGYSVSREKKESFPLTVTSAQKNPTAFYLCASSMYARGPPQHFGDGTRLSIL.

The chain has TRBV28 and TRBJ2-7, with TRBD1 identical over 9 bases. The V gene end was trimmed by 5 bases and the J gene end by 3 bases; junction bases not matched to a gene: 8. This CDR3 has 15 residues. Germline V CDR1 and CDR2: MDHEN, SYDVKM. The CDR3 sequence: CASSTSGTGIYEQYF. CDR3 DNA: TGTGCCAGCAGTACGTCCGGGACAGGGATCTACGAGCAGTACTTC. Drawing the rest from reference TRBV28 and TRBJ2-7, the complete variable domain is DVKVTQSSRYLVKRTGEKVFLECVQDMDHENMFWYRQDPGLGLRLIYFSYDVKMKEKGDIPEGYSVSREKKERFSLILESASTNQTSMYLCASSTSGTGIYEQYFGPGTRLTVT.

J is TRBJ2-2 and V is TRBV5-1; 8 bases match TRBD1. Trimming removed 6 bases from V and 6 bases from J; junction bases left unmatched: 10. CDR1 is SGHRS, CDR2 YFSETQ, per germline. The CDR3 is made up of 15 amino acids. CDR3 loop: CASTALNRGAGELFF. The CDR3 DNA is TGCGCCAGCACCGCCCTTAACAGGGGGGCCGGGGAGCTGTTTTTT. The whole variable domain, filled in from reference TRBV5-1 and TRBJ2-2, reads KAGVTQTPRYLIKTRGQQVTLSCSPISGHRSVSWYQQTPGQGLQFLFEYFSETQRNKGNFPGRFSGRQFSNSRSEMNVSTLELGDSALYLCASTALNRGAGELFFGEGSRLTVL.

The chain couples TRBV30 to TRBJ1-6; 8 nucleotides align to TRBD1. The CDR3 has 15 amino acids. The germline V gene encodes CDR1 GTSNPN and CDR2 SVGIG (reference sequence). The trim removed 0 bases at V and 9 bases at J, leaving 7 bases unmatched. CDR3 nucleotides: TGTGCCTGGAGTGTAGCAGGGGGCGCGACTTCACCCCTCCACTTT. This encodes CAWSVAGGATSPLHF.

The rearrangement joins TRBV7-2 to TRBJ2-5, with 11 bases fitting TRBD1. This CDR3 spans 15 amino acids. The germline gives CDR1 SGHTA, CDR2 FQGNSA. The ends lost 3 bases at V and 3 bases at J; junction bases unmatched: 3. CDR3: CASSFRTGGEETQYF. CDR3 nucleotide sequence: TGTGCCAGCAGCTTCAGGACAGGGGGCGAAGAGACCCAGTACTTC.

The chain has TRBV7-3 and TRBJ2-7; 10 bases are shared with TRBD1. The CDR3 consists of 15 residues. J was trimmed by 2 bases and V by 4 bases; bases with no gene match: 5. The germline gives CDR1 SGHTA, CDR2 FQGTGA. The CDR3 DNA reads TGTGCCAGCAGCTCCGGGACAGGGGAGCCCTACGAGCAGTACTTC. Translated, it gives CASSSGTGEPYEQYF.

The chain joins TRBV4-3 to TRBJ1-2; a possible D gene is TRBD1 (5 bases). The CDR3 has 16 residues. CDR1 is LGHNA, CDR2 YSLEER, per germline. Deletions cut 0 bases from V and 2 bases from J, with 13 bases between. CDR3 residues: CASSQEPRGGNYGYTF. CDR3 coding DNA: TGCGCCAGCAGCCAAGAACCTCGGGGGGGAAACTATGGCTACACCTTC.

The CDR3 bases are TGTGCCAGCAGCCTCGAACTAGCGGGGCGCGGGGATACGCAGTATTTT. It codes for CASSLELAGRGDTQYF. The chain joins TRBV7-3 to TRBJ2-3, with 10 positions matching TRBD2. This CDR3 spans 16 amino acids. Germline trimming cut 5 bases from V and 6 bases from J; bases unmatched to any gene: 11. In germline, CDR1 is SGHTA, CDR2 FQGTGA.

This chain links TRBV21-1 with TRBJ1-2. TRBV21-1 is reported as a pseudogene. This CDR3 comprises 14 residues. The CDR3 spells CASSKDRGRYGYTF. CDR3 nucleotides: TGTGCCAGCAGCAAAGACCGGGGTAGGTATGGCTACACCTTC.

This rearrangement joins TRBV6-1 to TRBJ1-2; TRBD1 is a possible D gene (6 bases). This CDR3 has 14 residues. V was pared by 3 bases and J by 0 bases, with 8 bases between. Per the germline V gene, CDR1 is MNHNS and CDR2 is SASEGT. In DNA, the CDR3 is TGTGCCAGCAGTGAGTGGACAGCTAACTATGGCTACACCTTC. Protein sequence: CASSEWTANYGYTF.

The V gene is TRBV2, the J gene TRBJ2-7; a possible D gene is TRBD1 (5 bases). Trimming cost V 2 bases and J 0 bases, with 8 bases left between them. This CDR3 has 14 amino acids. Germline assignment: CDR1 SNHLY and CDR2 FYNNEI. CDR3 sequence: CASSEQGSSYEQYV. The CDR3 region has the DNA TGTGCCAGCAGTGAACAGGGCAGCTCCTACGAGCAGTACGTC.

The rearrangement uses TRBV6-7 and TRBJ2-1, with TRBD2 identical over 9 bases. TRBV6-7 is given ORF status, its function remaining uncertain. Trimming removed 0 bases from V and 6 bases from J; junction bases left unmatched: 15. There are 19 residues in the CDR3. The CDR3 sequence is CASSYSEREARLGANEQFF. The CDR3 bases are TGTGCCAGCAGTTACTCGGAGCGGGAGGCTCGCTTGGGGGCCAATGAGCAGTTCTTC.

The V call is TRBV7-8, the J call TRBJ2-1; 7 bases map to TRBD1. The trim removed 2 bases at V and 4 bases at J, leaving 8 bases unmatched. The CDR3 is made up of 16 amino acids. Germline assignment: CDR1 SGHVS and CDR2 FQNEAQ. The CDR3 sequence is CASSLLRTGRYNEQFF. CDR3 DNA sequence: TGTGCCAGCAGCTTACTGCGGACAGGCCGATACAATGAGCAGTTCTTC.

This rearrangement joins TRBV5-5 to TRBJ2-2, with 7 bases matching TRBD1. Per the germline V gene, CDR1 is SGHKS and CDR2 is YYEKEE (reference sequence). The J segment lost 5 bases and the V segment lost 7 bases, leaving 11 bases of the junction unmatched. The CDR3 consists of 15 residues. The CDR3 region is CASFSTQGVTGELFF. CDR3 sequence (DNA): TGTGCCAGCTTTTCCACTCAGGGGGTAACCGGGGAGCTGTTTTTT.

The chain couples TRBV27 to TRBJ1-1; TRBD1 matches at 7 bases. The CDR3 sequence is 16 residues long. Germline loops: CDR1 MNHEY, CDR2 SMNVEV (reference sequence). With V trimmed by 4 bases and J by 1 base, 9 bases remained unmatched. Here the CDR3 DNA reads TGTGCCAGCAGTTCAGGTCCGGGACAGAGGAACACTGAAGCTTTCTTT. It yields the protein CASSSGPGQRNTEAFF.

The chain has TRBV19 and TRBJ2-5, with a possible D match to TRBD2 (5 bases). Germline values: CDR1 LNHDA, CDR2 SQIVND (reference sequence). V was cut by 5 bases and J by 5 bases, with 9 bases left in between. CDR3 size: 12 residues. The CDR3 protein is CASSGGWETQYF. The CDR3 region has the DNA TGTGCCAGTAGTGGCGGGTGGGAGACCCAGTACTTC.

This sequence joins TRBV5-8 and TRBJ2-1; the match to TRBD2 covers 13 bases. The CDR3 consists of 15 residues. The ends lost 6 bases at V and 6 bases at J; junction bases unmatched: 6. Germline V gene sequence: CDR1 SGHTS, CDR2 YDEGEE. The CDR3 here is CASTSGTSGANEQFF. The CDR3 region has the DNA TGTGCCAGCACCTCCGGGACTAGCGGGGCCAATGAGCAGTTCTTC. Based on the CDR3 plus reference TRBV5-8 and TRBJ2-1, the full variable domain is EAGVTQSPTHLIKTRGQQATLRCSPISGHTSVYWYQQALGLGLQFLLWYDEGEERNRGNFPPRFSGRQFPNYSSELNVNALELEDSALYLCASTSGTSGANEQFFGPGTRLTVL.

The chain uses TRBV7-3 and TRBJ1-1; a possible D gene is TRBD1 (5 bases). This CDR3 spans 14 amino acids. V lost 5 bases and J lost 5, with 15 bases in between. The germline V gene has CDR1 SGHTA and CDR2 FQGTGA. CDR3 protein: CASSPTQGGTEAFF. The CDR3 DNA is TGTGCCAGCAGCCCCACCCAGGGTGGTACTGAAGCTTTCTTT.